This T cell receptor beta chain derives from a study of blood T cell repertoires in COVID-19. Across the study: Sites in the United States, Italy and Spain provided acute and convalescent COVID-19 samples.

The CDR3 is made up of 15 amino acids. V lost 4 bases to trimming and J lost 4 bases, with 15 bases between them. Germline lookup yields CDR1 MDHEN and CDR2 SYDVKM. In the original workflow: Reference gene primer amplification in the assay estimated nucleated cell counts. This table comes from immunoSEQ multiplex PCR, and its TCRdb copy is limited to in-frame clones, with some not included. The V and J calls and the clone size are those of that table, but D and trimming were determined from the DNA. The repertoire holds around 180,000 clones, with about 87% as singletons. This receptor was identified in a man aged 40-50 years with active or convalescent COVID-19. The sample was peripheral blood. The chain recombines TRBV28 with TRBJ2-3; a weak D match, TRBD1 (6 bases). The CDR3 DNA reads TGTGCCAGCAGTTCCTTATCAGGGGTGGCAGATACGCAGTATTTT. This codes for CASSSLSGVADTQYF.